This TCR beta chain was documented in a study of T-cell memory formation after mild COVID-19. Study details: TCR clusters mostly belonged to single donors.

The CDR3 extends over 13 amino acids. The V end lost 5 bases, the J end lost 1 base, and 8 bases lay between the germline ends. The germline V gene encodes CDR1 LNHDA and CDR2 SQIVND (reference sequence). About this clonotype: The antigen is unknown.

The authors produced TCR alpha and TCR beta cDNA libraries with sample barcodes and UMIs by 5'RACE using constant-segment primers. TCRdb recomputed calls from the 5' RACE reads with MiXCR, one row per CDR3 protein. Of about 140,000 distinct CDR3 sequences in the sample, 14% were seen once. Study-wide points: CD4+ contracting clones were found mainly in CM and EM, and CD8+ ones in EMRA.

The sample was PBMCs or a T cell subset sorted from them (not recorded which). The TCR originated in an adult woman who had mild COVID-19 (a few samples of this study predate the infection). Cell type and time point are not known. V gene TRBV19 combines with J gene TRBJ1-1; no reliable D call. CDR3 in amino acids: CASSLYGNTEAFF. The CDR3 bases are TGTGCCAGTAGTCTATACGGGAACACTGAAGCTTTCTTT.